This TCR beta chain was identified in a study of regulatory T cells in long-lasting Graves disease. Regarding the study as a whole: Favored gene segments in persistent disease were TRBV28, TRBJ1-2 and TRBJ2-5.

This clonotype was observed many times. Its antigen is not known. Combining iRepertoire HTBI primers with Arm-PCR of CDR3 regions, the authors built TCR beta libraries. One entry per CDR3 protein results from TCRdb running MiXCR on the multiplex PCR reads. Of hundreds of thousands of distinct CDR3 sequences listed, approximately 13% are singletons. The V end was cut by 5 bases, the J end by 1 base, with 9 bases between. The CDR3 spans 12 residues. Germline loops: CDR1 SQVTM, CDR2 ANQGSEA. Time point given: newly diagnosed GD, antithyroid drugs for less than 3 months. Researchers made the TCR library from RNA that was extracted from PBMCs. In addition, the sample was reused for a study of T cells in Graves' hyperthyroidism and ophthalmopathy. In that study: The diagnostic basis comprised clinical symptoms, serum thyroxine and TRAb, thyroid ultrasound and orbital computed tomography. The primer set for the first-round RT-PCR of the TCR CDR3 was HTBI. A median around 6.4 months before onset, the model predicted ophthalmopathy.

The chain has TRBV29-1 and TRBJ2-7; tentative D call: TRBD1 (6 bases). The source was peripheral blood mononuclear cells (PBMCs), collected at new diagnosis, from a patient treated with antithyroid drugs. This receptor was obtained from a man aged 30 to 45 with Graves disease. The CDR3 bases are TGCAGCGTTAAACAGGGATCCTACGAGCAGTACTTC. This encodes CSVKQGSYEQYF.